This TCR beta chain originates from a study of molecular identifiers for immune sequencing clone quantification (dated by TCRdb to between 2017 and 2018). A note on the overall study: In a replicate experiment, RNA from roughly 21,000 or 96,000 naive CD8 T cells was split into five aliquots, four of which were sequenced. This methods study benchmarked molecular-identifier clustering-based TCR repertoire sequencing (MIDCIRS) and TCR RNA copy counting, using CD8 T cells to do so. Beyond this particular receptor, the publication reports: In CMV-specific effector cells, over 97% of molecules were held by clones above 20 RNA copies, whereas under 1% of molecules were held by such clones in naive cells. Naive libraries contained spiked-in Jurkat TCR RNA (approximately ten copies' worth), which is not part of the donor repertoire. Spiked-in Jurkat TCR RNA equivalent to a single cell was reported to be detectable even among 850,000 to 1,000,000 naive CD8 T cells. Highly expanded clone sizes could be underestimated if identical TCR molecules share a barcode. Without barcode sub-clustering, chimeric consensus sequences inflated TCR diversity; chimeras reached as high as 47%. Modeling indicated about 3.1 TCR RNA copies recovered per cell, compared with approximately 10 by digital PCR, which implies a capture efficiency of about 27%.

Libraries of naive CD8 T cells were built from about 21,000 to 970,000 sorted cells, with 10%, 30% or 50% of the purified RNA used. On a BD FACSAria II, naive CD8 T cells were FACS-sorted as CD8+CD4-CCR7+CD45RA+ and collected into RLT Plus buffer. Approximately eleven TCR copies' worth of Jurkat RNA were spiked into 20,000-1,000,000 naive CD8 T cell samples to test detection sensitivity. CD8 T cells were enriched using RosetteSep CD8+ T Cell Enrichment Cocktail and Ficoll-Paque, and the enriched cells then underwent ACK red cell lysis. The CDR3, cysteine through phenylalanine, is 17 amino acids long. Only the CDR3 DNA stays, 51 bases, in frame from base 1. This clonotype was picked up many times. Its antigen specificity is not known. Base qualities are not provided; no much larger clone lies one nucleotide away. To prepare the library, PCR was applied. The sample was run on an Illumina HiSeq 4000. Bulk TCR libraries were generated as previously described, with the TCR primers listed in Table S5 used. Purification of total RNA was performed with the Qiagen AllPrep DNA/RNA kit. Before analysis, reads from multiple sequencing runs of the same library were pooled. In the authors' own workflow: Reads were retained only if the reads had an exact TCR constant sequence, and the retained reads were trimmed to 150 nt and grouped according to their 12-nt molecular barcodes. Within each barcode group, reads were sub-clustered at a 15% Levenshtein threshold, and quality-weighted consensus sequences were built per RNA molecule. Non-functional sequences were discarded, and so were lower-count sequences lying one edit away from another sequence. On the basis of fitting two negative binomial distributions, barcode sub-clusters with fewer than 20% of the maximum read count were discarded. Through fastp at Q25 and MiXCR, TCRdb rebuilt clones from the public reads, retaining in-frame beta chains. A single entry per CDR3 protein holds the most common genes and DNA from its merged rows. The V and J calls were not made by the authors but by TCRdb's processing. This sample is represented by tens of thousands of distinct CDR3 sequences; 15% to 20% of them were singletons. The ten largest clones represent roughly 1.5% of the sample.

The TCR was taken from a human donor in good health. Some libraries in this study had Jurkat cell RNA spiked in. Sequenced input: naive CD8+ T cells from blood, with Jurkat cell RNA spiked in. The meaning of the sample's cell subset or site label: FACS-sorted CD8+CD4-CCR7+CD45RA+ naive T cells. The chain is made from TRBV21-1 and TRBJ1-1; no DNA check was done on the table's D call, TRBD1. TRBV21-1 is a pseudogene. The CDR3 in this case is CASISWGDSYMNTEAFF. DNA sequence: TGTGCCAGCATCTCCTGGGGGGACAGCTACATGAACACTGAAGCTTTCTTT.